Given below is one TCR beta chain in context. The antigen is unknown. The data stem from a study of CXCR3-negative and CXCR3-positive naive CD8 T cells. Study-wide results and limits: CXCR3-positive naive cells carried more hydrophobic TRB CDR3s than CXCR3-negative ones. Comparably high diversity was seen in both naive subsets, and much lower diversity in memory CD8+ cells. The study found CXCR3 expression partially decreased after cryopreservation and ran most assays on fresh PBMCs.

The libraries of TRB cDNA were constructed through 5' RACE using UMI labels. For each CDR3 protein, TCRdb gives one entry from its re-call of the 5' RACE reads, without DNA. The table lists under 150,000 distinct CDR3 sequences, with 0.5% to 0.6% in the top ten. Germline lookup yields CDR1 SEHNR and CDR2 FQNEAQ (reference sequence). The CDR3 length is 14 residues. The material sequenced was naive CXCR3+ CD8+ T cells from blood. As to subset: CD45RO-CCR7+CD27+CD95- naive CD8+ T cells expressing CXCR3 (TNR3+). The chain combines TRBV7-9 with TRBJ2-7. This TCR was sampled from a human donor in good health. Some clones in this sample may be carry-over from other donors' samples. The CDR3 sequence: CASSFNDRSYEQYF.